This entry features one TCR beta chain sequence. Its antigen is not known. A clone one base away is much larger, so this may be a read error. The V gene's germline CDR1 is SEHNR and CDR2 FQNEAQ (reference sequence). This CDR3 contains 16 residues. The sample belongs to a study of molecular identifiers for immune sequencing clone quantification. Findings and caveats of the study: In naive cells, clones above 20 RNA copies held under 1% of molecules, whereas in effector cells they held over 98%.

Previously described methods with listed TCR primers produced the bulk TCR libraries. Each CDR3 protein gets one entry after TCRdb re-called the PCR reads with MiXCR. The table includes under 800,000 distinct CDR3 sequences, 25% detected once. CD8+CD4-CCR7+CD45RA+ cells were sorted as naive CD8 T cells. The sequence came from a human donor in good health. Some libraries in this study had Jurkat cell RNA spiked in. Input material: naive CD8+ T cells from blood, with Jurkat cell RNA spiked in. Subset here: FACS-sorted CD8+CD4-CCR7+CD45RA+ naive T cells. This chain links TRBV7-9 with TRBJ2-3; TRBD2 agrees at 7 bases. The CDR3 loop is CANSTRLAGVTDTQYF. CDR3 bases: TGTGCCAACAGCACCAGACTGGCGGGGGTCACAGATACGCAGTATTTT.